The rows below give T cell receptor beta chains drawn from one sample of a study of CD8+ T cells in alopecia areata. Some clones are missing from TCRdb's copy, which holds only in-frame ones; the method was immunoSEQ multiplex PCR. Among roughly 60,000 clones, around 40% were seen once, and the ten largest hold 51%. The sample taken for sequencing was NKG2D-low CD8+ T cells sorted from blood. Receptor source: a human donor with alopecia areata. CDR3s include the opening cysteine and the closing phenylalanine or tryptophan. D genes are given only for firm matches. Only part of the rows carry a size: once, few, many, or a class if the clone is expanded.

TRBV27	.	.	TRBJ2-7	CASSLRQTYEQYF	TGTGCCAGCAGTTTGCGGCAGACCTACGAGCAGTACTTC
TRBV25-1	.	few	TRBJ2-7	CASSLRREQYF	TGTGCCAGCAGTCTGAGGCGCGAGCAGTACTTC
TRBV5-4	.	.	TRBJ2-7	CASSFDNSYEQYF	TGTGCCAGCAGCTTCGACAACTCCTACGAGCAGTACTTC
TRBV12-5	.	.	TRBJ2-5	CASGLQRRETQYF	TGTGCTAGTGGTTTGCAAAGAAGAGAGACCCAGTACTTC
TRBV29-1	.	few	TRBJ1-1	CMSSDGSNTEAFF	TGCATGTCGTCGGACGGATCGAACACTGAAGCTTTCTTT
TRBV4-2	TRBD1	.	TRBJ2-7	CASSQEWGQPSYEQYF	TGTGCCAGCAGCCAAGAGTGGGGACAGCCTTCCTACGAGCAGTACTTC
TRBV23-1	.	few	TRBJ2-1	CASSQMAGNISYNEQFF	TGCGCCAGCAGTCAAATGGCGGGAAATATCTCCTACAATGAGCAGTTCTTC
TRBV7-8	.	.	TRBJ2-7	CASSRATPSSYEQYF	TGTGCCAGCAGCCGAGCGACTCCTAGCTCCTACGAGCAGTACTTC
TRBV29-1	TRBD1	.	TRBJ1-2	CSVEFPGGNYGYTF	TGCAGCGTTGAATTTCCAGGGGGTAACTATGGCTACACCTTC
TRBV5-6	.	.	TRBJ2-5	CASSLGWETQYF	TGTGCCAGCAGCTTGGGGTGGGAGACCCAGTACTTC
TRBV2	TRBD1	.	TRBJ1-1	CASSDEGAGNTEAFF	TGTGCCAGCAGTGACGAGGGGGCTGGGAACACTGAAGCTTTCTTT
TRBV29-1	.	.	TRBJ2-1	CSEWGGNEQFF	TGCAGCGAATGGGGCGGGAATGAGCAGTTCTTC
TRBV7-2	.	.	TRBJ2-7	CASSLGWAPSYEQYF	TGTGCCAGCAGCTTAGGATGGGCCCCTTCCTACGAGCAGTACTTC
TRBV28	.	few	TRBJ2-7	CASSFRQGLEQYF	TGTGCCAGCAGTTTCCGACAGGGACTCGAGCAGTACTTC
TRBV29-1	TRBD2	.	TRBJ2-7	CSVEGGTYEQYF	TGCAGCGTTGAGGGAGGGACCTACGAGCAGTACTTC
TRBV5-1	.	few	TRBJ2-1	CASSSTSYNEQFF	TGCGCCAGCAGCTCGACTAGCTACAATGAGCAGTTCTTC
TRBV5-1	.	.	TRBJ2-1	CASSLQFGTDWDEQFF	TGCGCCAGCAGCTTGCAATTCGGGACGGATTGGGATGAGCAGTTCTTC
TRBV27	.	.	TRBJ2-7	CASSALRSYEQYF	TGTGCCAGCAGTGCCCTCCGCTCCTACGAGCAGTACTTC
TRBV4-3	TRBD2	.	TRBJ2-7	CASSQVRAGAYEQYF	TGCGCCAGCAGCCAAGTCAGGGCGGGGGCCTACGAGCAGTACTTC
TRBV4-3	.	.	TRBJ2-7	CASSLEVTGYEQYF	TGCGCCAGCAGTCTGGAGGTCACAGGCTACGAGCAGTACTTC
TRBV6-6	.	.	TRBJ1-2	CANRGGGVGGYTF	TGTGCCAACCGAGGAGGAGGGGTGGGCGGCTACACCTTC
TRBV29-1	TRBD2	few	TRBJ2-1	CSVVREGSYNEQFF	TGCAGCGTTGTTCGGGAGGGCTCCTACAATGAGCAGTTCTTC
TRBV29-1	.	.	TRBJ1-1	CSVEPGQSEAFF	TGCAGCGTTGAGCCCGGACAGTCTGAAGCTTTCTTT
TRBV5-4	TRBD2	.	TRBJ2-7	CASSRGSPSYEQYF	TGTGCCAGCAGCCGCGGGAGTCCGTCCTACGAGCAGTACTTC
TRBV29-1	.	.	TRBJ1-2	CSVWRGAAYGYTF	TGCAGCGTTTGGCGGGGGGCGGCCTATGGCTACACCTTC
TRBV28	TRBD1	once	TRBJ2-5	CASRRTGLETQYF	TGTGCCAGCAGGCGGACAGGGTTGGAGACCCAGTACTTC
TRBV5-1	TRBD1	.	TRBJ1-1	CASSPLDRGGRAFF	TGCGCCAGCAGCCCTCTAGACAGGGGAGGGCGAGCTTTCTTT
TRBV2	TRBD1	.	TRBJ2-5	CASSRDRGRETQYF	TGTGCCAGCAGTAGGGACAGGGGGCGGGAGACCCAGTACTTC
TRBV6-4	.	.	TRBJ2-3	CASSEQGTADTQYF	TGTGCCAGCAGTGAACAGGGAACAGCAGATACGCAGTATTTT
TRBV11-2	TRBD2	.	TRBJ2-5	CASSTRLAAQETQYF	TGTGCCAGCAGCACCCGACTAGCGGCCCAAGAGACCCAGTACTTC
TRBV15	.	.	TRBJ2-7	CATSRDRGKHEQYF	TGTGCCACCAGCAGAGATCGGGGGAAACACGAGCAGTACTTC
TRBV27	.	few	TRBJ2-1	CASSADFDASSYNEQFF	TGTGCCAGCAGTGCGGACTTCGATGCGAGCTCCTACAATGAGCAGTTCTTC
TRBV7-9	TRBD2	few	TRBJ2-5	CASSPRLAGGSRETQYF	TGTGCCAGCAGCCCGCGACTAGCGGGAGGGAGTAGAGAGACCCAGTACTTC
TRBV15	.	.	TRBJ2-2	CATSRGVVPGGRNTGELFF	TGTGCCACCAGCAGAGGAGTAGTACCGGGGGGCAGAAACACCGGGGAGCTGTTTTTT
TRBV7-9	.	few	TRBJ1-1	CASSLRRGVQETEAFF	TGTGCCAGCAGCCTCCGGAGGGGGGTCCAGGAGACTGAAGCTTTCTTT
TRBV30	TRBD2	once	TRBJ2-3	CAWSQTPGGSQDTQYF	TGTGCCTGGAGTCAAACCCCGGGAGGGAGTCAGGATACGCAGTATTTT
TRBV23-1	TRBD1	few	TRBJ1-5	CVDRALGHQPQHF	TGCGTCGACAGGGCGCTGGGGCACCAGCCCCAGCATTTT
TRBV7-8	TRBD1	once	TRBJ2-5	CASSLEGIWDSQETQYF	TGTGCCAGCAGCTTAGAAGGTATATGGGACAGCCAAGAGACCCAGTACTTC
TRBV27	.	once	TRBJ2-1	CASSFRRKQFF	TGTGCCAGCAGTTTCCGGCGGAAGCAGTTCTTC
TRBV5-1	.	.	TRBJ1-2	CASSFGFYYGYTF	TGCGCCAGCAGCTTTGGGTTTTACTATGGCTACACCTTC
TRBV4-1	.	.	TRBJ2-1	CASSRPSEQYNEQFF	TGCGCCAGCAGCCGCCCTAGCGAACAGTACAATGAGCAGTTCTTC
TRBV29-1	.	.	TRBJ2-7	CSVEWGYVGEQYF	TGCAGCGTTGAATGGGGGTACGTGGGGGAGCAGTACTTC
TRBV7-9	TRBD2	few	TRBJ2-1	CASSLGGRNEQFF	TGTGCCAGCAGCTTAGGCGGGAGAAATGAGCAGTTCTTC
TRBV27	.	.	TRBJ2-1	CASSHLNNEQFF	TGTGCCAGCAGTCATCTAAACAATGAGCAGTTCTTC
TRBV28	.	few	TRBJ2-3	CASSLESRVDTQYF	TGTGCCAGCAGTTTAGAGTCGAGGGTAGATACGCAGTATTTT
TRBV5-1	.	few	TRBJ2-7	CASSPDGTYEQYF	TGCGCCAGCAGCCCGGACGGGACTTACGAGCAGTACTTC